The following is a T cell receptor beta chain sequence with its context. Antigen unknown. These data are taken from a study of OX40 agonist ivuxolimab in advanced cancers. Whole-study findings and limits: It was also the case that some nonresponders had low normalized T-cell clonal expansion.

Generated by immunoSEQ multiplex PCR, the TCRdb table keeps only in-frame clones and is missing some. The data hold about 7,200 clones, with nearly 75% observed a single time. The CDR3 is made up of 19 amino acids. Germline V gene data show CDR1 as SGHTS and CDR2 as YDEGEE. Trimming at V came to 3 bases and at J to 1 base, leaving 15 bases not matched to a gene. Material: CD4+ or CD8+ T cells sorted from blood, obtained in a trial of the OX40 agonist ivuxolimab. V and J are TRBV5-8 and TRBJ2-5; 10 nucleotides match TRBD2. This clonotype originated in an adult with an advanced solid tumor such as melanoma, head and neck, liver or kidney cancer. The CDR3 DNA sequence: TGTGCCAGCAGCTGGCTAGCGGGGGCCTTAACCCCATTCCAAGAGACCCAGTACTTC. Translated: CASSWLAGALTPFQETQYF.